This TCR beta chain was identified in a study of breast tumors, draining lymph nodes, adjacent tissues. Study results and limitations: Tumor T cell lymph node origin was a supported hypothesis, not proven. Compared with lymph nodes, tumors were less diverse; compared with nontumor tissue, more. Data fit most tumor T cells coming from lymph node, expanding in tumor.

Breast cancer patients provided tissue from their axillary draining lymph nodes. TCRdb re-derived calls from the multiplex PCR reads in MiXCR, one entry per CDR3 protein. The sample lists about 180,000 distinct CDR3 sequences; around 33% were seen once. In its sample, this clonotype was seen many times. Its antigen is unidentified. This may arise from a read error, as a much more abundant clone is one base away. CDR3 size: 13 residues. Germline CDR1 and CDR2: SNHLY and FYNNEI. This clonotype originated in a female donor with breast cancer. Some clones in this sample may be carry-over from other donors' samples. V gene TRBV2 combines with J gene TRBJ2-1; D call uncertain. The sample taken for sequencing was axillary lymph node tissue. CDR3 nucleotide sequence: TGTGCCAGCAGTGAAGTCAGGAGCAATGAGCAGCTCTTC. This sequence encodes CASSEVRSNEQLF.